This TCR beta chain was obtained from a study of blood T cell repertoires in COVID-19. There are 14 residues in the CDR3. From germline, CDR1 is LGHDT and CDR2 YNNKEL (reference sequence). The junction had 5 bases not matched to a gene; V was cut back by 4 bases and J by 5 bases. Under the authors' procedure: Nucleated cell number was recorded as an estimate derived from reference gene primer amplification. Sequenced by immunoSEQ multiplex PCR; TCRdb stores in-frame clones only, minus some. That table is the source of V, J and clone size, and D and trimming were worked out from the DNA. This repertoire shows about 340,000 clones, over 70% found once; its top ten account for under 3%.

This chain links TRBV3-1 (or the pseudogene TRBV3-2) with TRBJ2-5; 9 bases match TRBD2. The clonotype was recovered from a man under 40 with active or convalescent COVID-19. Sequencing was done on a sample of peripheral blood. The CDR3 is CASSRREGSETQYF. The CDR3 DNA reads TGTGCCAGCAGCCGGCGGGAGGGGTCGGAGACCCAGTACTTC.